Listed below are T cell receptor beta chains from one sample, sequenced in a study of cytomegalovirus exposure and HLA in healthy donors. Clones were sequenced by immunoSEQ multiplex PCR, and TCRdb holds only the in-frame ones, with some missing. The data contain 210,000 or so clones, roughly 80% of them singletons. The sequenced sample was PBMCs. These receptors all come from a woman aged 25 to 39 in good health and CMV-seropositive. The CDR3 runs from the conserved cysteine through the conserved F or W. Each record gives: clone size, V gene, J gene, D gene, CDR3 protein, CDR3 DNA. The D gene is left open where the match is weak. Clone size appears in some rows only: once, few, many, or a class for an expanded clone.

clone_size: -; v_call: TRBV5-1; j_call: TRBJ2-7; d_call: TRBD2; cdr3_aa: CASSLVSGRDEQYF; cdr3_nt: TGCGCCAGCAGCTTGGTGTCGGGGAGGGACGAGCAGTACTTC
clone_size: -; v_call: TRBV25-1; j_call: TRBJ2-5; d_call: TRBD1; cdr3_aa: CASSAATQGVQYF; cdr3_nt: TGTGCCAGCAGTGCAGCGACCCAGGGGGTTCAGTACTTC
clone_size: -; v_call: TRBV28; j_call: TRBJ2-7; d_call: TRBD1; cdr3_aa: CASSLRDRAYEQYF; cdr3_nt: TGTGCCAGCAGTTTGAGGGACAGGGCCTACGAGCAGTACTTC
clone_size: -; v_call: TRBV7-9; j_call: TRBJ1-2; d_call: TRBD1; cdr3_aa: CASSPVPGQGVVGYGYTF; cdr3_nt: TGTGCCAGCAGCCCTGTCCCGGGACAGGGGGTAGTGGGCTATGGCTACACCTTC
clone_size: -; v_call: TRBV30; j_call: TRBJ1-6; d_call: -; cdr3_aa: CACRSEGSYNSPLHF; cdr3_nt: TGTGCCTGTCGGTCCGAGGGCTCCTATAATTCACCCCTCCACTTT
clone_size: -; v_call: TRBV27; j_call: TRBJ1-6; d_call: -; cdr3_aa: CASSLLQGGNSPLHF; cdr3_nt: TGTGCCAGCAGTTTATTGCAGGGCGGTAATTCACCCCTCCACTTT
clone_size: -; v_call: TRBV5-1; j_call: TRBJ1-1; d_call: TRBD1; cdr3_aa: CASSRTGTVNTEAFF; cdr3_nt: TGCGCCAGCAGCAGGACCGGGACAGTGAACACTGAAGCTTTCTTT
clone_size: once; v_call: TRBV27; j_call: TRBJ2-1; d_call: TRBD1; cdr3_aa: CASSLKGARGQFF; cdr3_nt: TGTGCCAGCAGTTTAAAGGGGGCTCGGGGACAGTTCTTC
clone_size: -; v_call: TRBV27; j_call: TRBJ1-2; d_call: TRBD1; cdr3_aa: CASSLSQGGGYTF; cdr3_nt: TGTGCCAGCAGTTTATCGCAGGGGGGCGGCTACACCTTC
clone_size: few; v_call: TRBV2; j_call: TRBJ1-1; d_call: -; cdr3_aa: CASSEARGTEAFF; cdr3_nt: TGTGCCAGCAGTGAAGCGCGGGGAACTGAAGCTTTCTTT
clone_size: few; v_call: TRBV18; j_call: TRBJ2-7; d_call: -; cdr3_aa: CASSGAQEQYF; cdr3_nt: TGTGCCAGCTCAGGGGCCCAGGAGCAGTACTTC
clone_size: -; v_call: TRBV27; j_call: TRBJ2-3; d_call: TRBD1; cdr3_aa: CASRVGGSTDTQYF; cdr3_nt: TGTGCCAGCAGAGTAGGGGGCAGCACAGATACGCAGTATTTT
clone_size: few; v_call: TRBV28; j_call: TRBJ1-5; d_call: TRBD1; cdr3_aa: CASSLWGQGADQPQHF; cdr3_nt: TGTGCCAGCAGTTTATGGGGACAGGGCGCCGATCAGCCCCAGCATTTT
clone_size: -; v_call: TRBV7-2; j_call: TRBJ1-6; d_call: TRBD1; cdr3_aa: CASSLTGYNSPLHF; cdr3_nt: TGTGCCAGCAGCCTGACAGGGTATAATTCACCCCTCCACTTT
clone_size: -; v_call: TRBV9; j_call: TRBJ2-7; d_call: -; cdr3_aa: CASSPGGTPDYEQYF; cdr3_nt: TGTGCCAGCAGCCCAGGAGGGACTCCCGACTACGAGCAGTACTTC
clone_size: -; v_call: TRBV2; j_call: TRBJ2-2; d_call: -; cdr3_aa: CASSVVAQNTGELFF; cdr3_nt: TGTGCCAGCAGTGTAGTAGCTCAGAACACCGGGGAGCTGTTTTTT
clone_size: -; v_call: TRBV28; j_call: TRBJ1-5; d_call: -; cdr3_aa: CASSLISGVVSNQPQHF; cdr3_nt: TGTGCCAGCAGTTTAATTTCGGGAGTCGTAAGCAATCAGCCCCAGCATTTT
clone_size: -; v_call: TRBV2; j_call: TRBJ1-1; d_call: TRBD1; cdr3_aa: CASQDARGLMAEAFF; cdr3_nt: TGTGCCAGCCAAGACGCCAGGGGGCTTATGGCTGAAGCTTTCTTT
clone_size: -; v_call: TRBV18; j_call: TRBJ1-2; d_call: -; cdr3_aa: CASSRDNNYGYTF; cdr3_nt: TGTGCCAGCTCACGGGACAATAACTATGGCTACACCTTC
clone_size: -; v_call: TRBV27; j_call: TRBJ1-1; d_call: -; cdr3_aa: CASSFRGSGTEAFF; cdr3_nt: TGTGCCAGCAGTTTTAGGGGCAGTGGGACTGAAGCTTTCTTT
clone_size: -; v_call: TRBV5-1; j_call: TRBJ2-1; d_call: -; cdr3_aa: CASSLTLASYNEQFF; cdr3_nt: TGCGCCAGCAGCTTGACCCTAGCGTCCTACAATGAGCAGTTCTTC
clone_size: -; v_call: TRBV5-6; j_call: TRBJ2-3; d_call: TRBD1; cdr3_aa: CASSWTGPDTQYF; cdr3_nt: TGTGCCAGCAGCTGGACAGGTCCAGATACGCAGTATTTT
clone_size: once; v_call: TRBV27; j_call: TRBJ1-1; d_call: -; cdr3_aa: CASSSYMNTEAFF; cdr3_nt: TGTGCCAGCAGTTCCTATATGAACACTGAAGCTTTCTTT
clone_size: -; v_call: TRBV9; j_call: TRBJ1-1; d_call: TRBD1; cdr3_aa: CASSGQGAEAFF; cdr3_nt: TGTGCCAGCAGCGGACAGGGGGCTGAAGCTTTCTTT
clone_size: few; v_call: TRBV27; j_call: TRBJ1-1; d_call: TRBD1; cdr3_aa: CASRLQGDTEAFF; cdr3_nt: TGTGCCAGCAGGCTACAGGGGGACACTGAAGCTTTCTTT
clone_size: few; v_call: TRBV9; j_call: TRBJ2-5; d_call: TRBD2; cdr3_aa: CASSGGSGGVVETQYF; cdr3_nt: TGTGCCAGCAGCGGGGGGAGCGGGGGTGTTGTGGAGACCCAGTACTTC
clone_size: -; v_call: TRBV27; j_call: TRBJ2-3; d_call: TRBD1; cdr3_aa: CASSLEAGGSYTQYF; cdr3_nt: TGTGCCAGCAGTTTAGAGGCAGGGGGTAGTTATACGCAGTATTTT
clone_size: -; v_call: TRBV28; j_call: TRBJ2-3; d_call: -; cdr3_aa: CASADASRGTDTQYF; cdr3_nt: TGTGCCAGCGCCGATGCTAGCAGAGGCACAGATACGCAGTATTTT
clone_size: -; v_call: TRBV7-2; j_call: TRBJ1-2; d_call: -; cdr3_aa: CASSLGQGHYGYTF; cdr3_nt: TGTGCCAGCAGCTTAGGGCAGGGCCACTATGGCTACACCTTC
clone_size: -; v_call: TRBV19; j_call: TRBJ2-1; d_call: TRBD2; cdr3_aa: CASSRTSGGYNEQFF; cdr3_nt: TGTGCCAGTAGTCGGACTAGCGGGGGGTACAATGAGCAGTTCTTC
clone_size: few; v_call: TRBV2; j_call: TRBJ2-3; d_call: -; cdr3_aa: CASSVRRDTQYF; cdr3_nt: TGTGCCAGCAGTGTGCGGAGGGATACGCAGTATTTT
clone_size: -; v_call: TRBV7-3; j_call: TRBJ2-2; d_call: TRBD2; cdr3_aa: CASSATSGGATGELFF; cdr3_nt: TGTGCCAGCAGCGCAACTAGCGGGGGAGCGACCGGGGAGCTGTTTTTT
clone_size: -; v_call: TRBV7-9; j_call: TRBJ1-5; d_call: TRBD1; cdr3_aa: CASSLRGTGSNQPQHF; cdr3_nt: TGTGCCAGCAGCTTAAGGGGGACAGGGAGCAATCAGCCCCAGCATTTT
clone_size: -; v_call: TRBV2; j_call: TRBJ2-5; d_call: TRBD2; cdr3_aa: CASNPQRGEGETQYF; cdr3_nt: TGTGCCAGCAACCCCCAGCGGGGAGAGGGAGAGACCCAGTACTTC